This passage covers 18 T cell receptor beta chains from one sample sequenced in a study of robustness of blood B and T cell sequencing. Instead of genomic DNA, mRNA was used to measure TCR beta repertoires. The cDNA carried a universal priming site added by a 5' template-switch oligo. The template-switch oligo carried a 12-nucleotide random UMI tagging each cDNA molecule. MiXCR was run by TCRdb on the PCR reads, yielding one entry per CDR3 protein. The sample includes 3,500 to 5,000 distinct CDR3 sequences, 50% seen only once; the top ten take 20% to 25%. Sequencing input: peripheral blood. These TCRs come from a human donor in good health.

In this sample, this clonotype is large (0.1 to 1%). This CDR3 is CASSLLRGTGEAFF. The CDR3 nucleotides are TGTGCCAGCAGCCTTCTACGCGGGACAGGGGAAGCTTTCTTT. The chain employs TRBV6-5 and TRBJ1-1, with TRBD1 matching 9 bases. The CDR3 loop spans 14 amino acids. With 6 bases clipped from V and 8 bases from J, the junction kept 10 bases outside the gene matches. The germline CDR1 and CDR2 sequences are MNHEY and SVGAGI.

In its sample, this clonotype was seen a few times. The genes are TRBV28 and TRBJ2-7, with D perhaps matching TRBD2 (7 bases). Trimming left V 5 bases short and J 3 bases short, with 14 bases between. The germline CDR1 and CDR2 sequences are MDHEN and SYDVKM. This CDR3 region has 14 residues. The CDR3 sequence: CASSGTRGGYEQYF. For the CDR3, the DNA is TGTGCCAGCAGTGGTACGAGGGGGGGCTACGAGCAGTACTTC.

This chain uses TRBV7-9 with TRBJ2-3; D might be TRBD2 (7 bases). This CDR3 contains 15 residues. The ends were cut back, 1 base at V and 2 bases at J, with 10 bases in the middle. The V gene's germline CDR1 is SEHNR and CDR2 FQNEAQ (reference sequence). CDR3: CASSLGGGVTDTQYF. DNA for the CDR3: TGTGCCAGCAGCTTAGGGGGGGGCGTCACAGATACGCAGTATTTT.

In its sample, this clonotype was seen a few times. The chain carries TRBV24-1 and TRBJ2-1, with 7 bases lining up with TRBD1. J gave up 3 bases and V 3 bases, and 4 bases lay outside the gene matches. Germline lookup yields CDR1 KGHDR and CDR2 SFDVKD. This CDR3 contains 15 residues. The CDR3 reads CATSDRTGYYNEQFF. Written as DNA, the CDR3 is TGTGCCACCAGTGATCGGACAGGATACTACAATGAGCAGTTCTTC.

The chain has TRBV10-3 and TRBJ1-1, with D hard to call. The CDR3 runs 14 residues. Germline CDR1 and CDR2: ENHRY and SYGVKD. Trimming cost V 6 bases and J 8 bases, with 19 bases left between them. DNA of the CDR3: TGTGCCATCAGGACCTCCGGGCCGAGATCAGAAGCTTTCTTT. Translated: CAIRTSGPRSEAFF.

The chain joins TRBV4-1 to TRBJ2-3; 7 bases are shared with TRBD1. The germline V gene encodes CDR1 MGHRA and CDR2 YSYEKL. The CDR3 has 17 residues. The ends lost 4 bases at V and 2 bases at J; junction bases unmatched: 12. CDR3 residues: CASSRSFTGDSTDTQYF. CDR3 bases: TGCGCCAGCAGCCGCTCCTTTACAGGGGATTCCACAGATACGCAGTATTTT.

This CDR3 is CAIRGTMQNEAFF. The DNA for the CDR3 is TGTGCCATCAGGGGGACAATGCAGAATGAAGCTTTCTTT. The chain carries TRBV10-3 and TRBJ1-1, with a weak D call TRBD1 (6 bases). Germline CDR1 and CDR2: ENHRY and SYGVKD. There are 13 residues in the CDR3. V was clipped by 6 bases and J by 7 bases, with 15 bases between them.

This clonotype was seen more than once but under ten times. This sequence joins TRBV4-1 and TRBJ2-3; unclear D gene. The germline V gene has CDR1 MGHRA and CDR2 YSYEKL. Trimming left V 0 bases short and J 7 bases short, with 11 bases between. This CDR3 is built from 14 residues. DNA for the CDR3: TGCGCCAGCAGCCAAGAAGTGGGGTTAAATACGCAGTATTTT. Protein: CASSQEVGLNTQYF.

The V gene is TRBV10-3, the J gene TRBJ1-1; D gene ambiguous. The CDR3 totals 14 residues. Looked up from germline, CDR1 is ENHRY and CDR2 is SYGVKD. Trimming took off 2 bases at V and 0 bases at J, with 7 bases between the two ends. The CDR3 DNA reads TGTGCCATCAGTGAGGGCAGGTTGAACACTGAAGCTTTCTTT. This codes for CAISEGRLNTEAFF.

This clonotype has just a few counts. The CDR3 coding sequence is TGTGCCTGGAGTGCCCAGTCCTACGAGCAGTACTTC. Its translation is CAWSAQSYEQYF. The chain is built from TRBV30 and TRBJ2-7, with D uncertain. Trimming removed 1 base at V and 1 base at J, with 5 bases between. From germline, CDR1 is GTSNPN and CDR2 SVGIG (reference sequence). This CDR3 comprises 12 residues.

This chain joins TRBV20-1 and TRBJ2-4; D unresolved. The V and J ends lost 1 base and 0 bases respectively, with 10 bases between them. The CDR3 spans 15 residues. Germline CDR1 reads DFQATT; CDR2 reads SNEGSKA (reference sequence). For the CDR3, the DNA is TGCAGTGCTAGAGTCCCCCACCTAGCCAAAAACATTCAGTACTTC. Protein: CSARVPHLAKNIQYF.

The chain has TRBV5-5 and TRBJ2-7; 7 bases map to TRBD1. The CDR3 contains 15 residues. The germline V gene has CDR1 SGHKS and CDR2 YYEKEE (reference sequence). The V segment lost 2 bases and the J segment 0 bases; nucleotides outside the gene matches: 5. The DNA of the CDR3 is TGTGCCAGCAGCTTACAGGGGCACGTCTCCTACGAGCAGTACTTC. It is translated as CASSLQGHVSYEQYF.

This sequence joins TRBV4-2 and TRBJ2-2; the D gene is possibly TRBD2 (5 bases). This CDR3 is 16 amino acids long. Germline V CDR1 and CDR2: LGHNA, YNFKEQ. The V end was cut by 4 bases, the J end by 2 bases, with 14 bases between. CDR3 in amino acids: CASSLTGILNTGELFF. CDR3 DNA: TGTGCCAGCAGCCTCACCGGGATTCTTAACACCGGGGAGCTGTTTTTT.

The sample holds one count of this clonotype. CDR3 sequence reads: CSASFLGTGQNEQFF. CDR3 sequence (DNA): TGCAGTGCTAGCTTCCTCGGGACAGGGCAAAATGAGCAGTTCTTC. V and J are TRBV20-1 and TRBJ2-1; TRBD1 aligns across 9 bases. CDR3 length equals 15 residues. CDR1 and CDR2 from the germline V gene are DFQATT and SNEGSKA (reference sequence). Trimming at V came to 3 bases and at J to 7 bases, leaving 10 bases not matched to a gene.

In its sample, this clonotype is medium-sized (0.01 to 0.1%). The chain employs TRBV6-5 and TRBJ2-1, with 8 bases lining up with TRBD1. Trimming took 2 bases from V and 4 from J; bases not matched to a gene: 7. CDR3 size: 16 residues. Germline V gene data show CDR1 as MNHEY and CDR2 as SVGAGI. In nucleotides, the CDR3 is TGTGCCAGCAGTTACCCAGACAGGGGCCCATACAATGAGCAGTTCTTC. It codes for CASSYPDRGPYNEQFF.

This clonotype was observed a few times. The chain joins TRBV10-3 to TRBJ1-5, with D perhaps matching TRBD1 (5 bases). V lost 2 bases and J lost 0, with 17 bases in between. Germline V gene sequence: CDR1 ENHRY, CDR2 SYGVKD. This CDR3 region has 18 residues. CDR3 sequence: CAISEEPAGYDSNQPQHF. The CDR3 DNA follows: TGTGCCATCAGTGAGGAGCCCGCAGGGTATGATAGCAATCAGCCCCAGCATTTT.

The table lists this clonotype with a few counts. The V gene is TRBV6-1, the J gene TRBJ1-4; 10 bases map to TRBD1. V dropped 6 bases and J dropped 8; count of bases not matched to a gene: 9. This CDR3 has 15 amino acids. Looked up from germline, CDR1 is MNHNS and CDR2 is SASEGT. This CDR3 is CASSEGGTGVEKLFF. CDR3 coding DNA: TGTGCCAGCAGCGAGGGAGGGACAGGGGTGGAAAAACTGTTTTTT.

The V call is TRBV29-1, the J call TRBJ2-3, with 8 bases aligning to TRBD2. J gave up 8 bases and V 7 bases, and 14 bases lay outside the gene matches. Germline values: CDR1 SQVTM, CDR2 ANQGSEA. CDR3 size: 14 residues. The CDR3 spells CSGGAAGVPGTQYF. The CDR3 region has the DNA TGCAGCGGTGGGGCAGCGGGGGTTCCTGGTACGCAGTATTTT.